The TCR beta chain under discussion was sequenced for a study of T cell responses to AZD1222 COVID-19 vaccine. Clones were read by immunoSEQ multiplex PCR, and TCRdb kept only the in-frame ones, dropping some. The sample lists under 150,000 clones, 70% to 90% occurring once. Overall study results and limits: The donor group comprised mostly white British people and more females; the analysis possibly underestimated clonal diversity.

Details on this clone: No antigen is known for it.

V lost 3 bases to trimming and J lost 1 base; unmatched junction nucleotides: 7. Germline V gene sequence: CDR1 SGDLS, CDR2 YYNGEE. The CDR3 sequence is 16 residues long. The source of this sequence is an adult in good health. The chain is built from TRBV9 and TRBJ2-3; 8 bases are shared with TRBD2. The starting material was peripheral blood, obtained on day 0 of AZD1222 vaccination. CDR3 sequence reads: CASSDPSGGRTDTQYF. The CDR3 DNA is TGTGCCAGCAGCGACCCCTCGGGGGGGCGCACAGATACGCAGTATTTT.